Listed below are T cell receptor beta chains from one sample, sequenced in a study of control samples from healthy donors and cancer patients. Profiling relied on immunoSEQ multiplex PCR, and the TCRdb table lists in-frame clones only, not all of them. Found here are about 160,000 clones, over 85% of them singletons; the top ten hold around 8%. The sequenced sample consisted of blood. All receptors come from a woman aged 40 to 50 in good health. The conserved cysteine and the conserved F or W are not part of the CDR3 here.

v_gene,j_gene,CDR3aa
TRBV4-2,TRBJ2-7,ASSQRGEYEQY
TRBV5-6,TRBJ1-1,ASSERPVGNTEAF
TRBV2,TRBJ1-2,ASSGTVGRYGYT
TRBV6-2/TRBV6-3,TRBJ2-7,ASSSATGRYEQY
TRBV6-5,TRBJ2-7,ASSPDRGLIYEQY
TRBV5-5,TRBJ1-4,ASSLGGLQYEKLF
TRBV6-6,TRBJ2-7,ASSYGRGPFFYEQY
TRBV6-6,TRBJ2-1,ASSWGSGSYNEQF
TRBV5-6,TRBJ2-1,ASSPGTGQRDEQF
TRBV9,TRBJ2-1,ASSVAGHNEQF
TRBV7-3,TRBJ2-1,ASSLLAQNNEQF
TRBV29-1,TRBJ2-1,SVAPLAGGPHEQF
TRBV7-2,TRBJ1-2,ASSGRSGRRQSANYGYT
TRBV3-1/TRBV3-2,TRBJ2-2,ASSHHSGSGELF
TRBV5-4,TRBJ1-4,ASSRSTGTGAEKLF
TRBV6-5,TRBJ2-3,ASSHPGQGDTQY
TRBV19,TRBJ2-2,ASSMQGPGELF
TRBV2,TRBJ2-1,AGELANEQF
TRBV12-3/TRBV12-4,TRBJ2-7,ASSFRRFDEQY
TRBV6-2/TRBV6-3,TRBJ2-7,ASSLQGASYEQY
TRBV5-1,TRBJ2-2,ASSSGLAGSGELF
TRBV7-2,TRBJ1-2,ASSLAENLGYGYT
TRBV7-2,TRBJ1-1,ASSLQGALHTEAF
TRBV19,TRBJ1-2,ASATTPQGDYGYT
TRBV6-2/TRBV6-3,TRBJ1-5,ASSYPPGQPQH
TRBV4-3,TRBJ1-2,ASSQDLGVGGYT
TRBV5-4,TRBJ1-4,ASSLGTQQNEKLF
TRBV6-6,TRBJ1-4,ASSYSNEKLF
TRBV30,TRBJ2-7,AYSRAGYEQY
TRBV27,TRBJ1-4,ASSSFAFRNEKLF
TRBV7-2,TRBJ2-2,ASSYDRGSGELF
TRBV7-9,TRBJ2-1,ASSFGRAVGGF
TRBV20-1,TRBJ2-5,SASPQETQY
TRBV12-3/TRBV12-4,TRBJ1-1,ASRLREGVEAF
TRBV7-9,TRBJ2-3,ASSFGTGTDTQY
TRBV29-1,TRBJ2-1,SVGGDRVYNEQF